This T cell receptor (beta chain) was sequenced in a study of OX40 agonist ivuxolimab in advanced cancers. CDR3 length: 13 amino acids. Germline loops: CDR1 SQVTM, CDR2 ANQGSEA. V lost 7 bases and J lost 4, with 15 bases in between. Profiling relied on immunoSEQ multiplex PCR, and the TCRdb table lists in-frame clones only, not all of them. The data hold about 65,000 clones, with about nine tenths observed a single time. Sequenced material: CD4+ or CD8+ T cells sorted from blood, taken in a trial of the OX40 agonist ivuxolimab. The chain couples TRBV29-1 to TRBJ2-3; TRBD1 might be the D (5 bases). The sequence was collected from an adult with an advanced solid tumor such as melanoma, head and neck, liver or kidney cancer. The CDR3 loop reads CSAPTELADTQYF. The CDR3, as DNA: TGCAGCGCCCCGACAGAGTTAGCAGATACGCAGTATTTT.